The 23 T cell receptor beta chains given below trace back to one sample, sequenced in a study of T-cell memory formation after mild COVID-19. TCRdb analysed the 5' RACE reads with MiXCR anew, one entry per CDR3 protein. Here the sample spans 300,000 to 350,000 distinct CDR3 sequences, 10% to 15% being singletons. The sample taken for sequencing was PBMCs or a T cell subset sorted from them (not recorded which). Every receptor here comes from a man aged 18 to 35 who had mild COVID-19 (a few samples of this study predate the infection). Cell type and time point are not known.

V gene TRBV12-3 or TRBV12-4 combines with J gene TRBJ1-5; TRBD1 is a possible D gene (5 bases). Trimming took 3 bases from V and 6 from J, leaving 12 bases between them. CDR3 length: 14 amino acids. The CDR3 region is CASSFGGEIQPQHF. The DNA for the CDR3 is TGTGCCAGCAGTTTTGGAGGGGAAATTCAGCCCCAGCATTTT.

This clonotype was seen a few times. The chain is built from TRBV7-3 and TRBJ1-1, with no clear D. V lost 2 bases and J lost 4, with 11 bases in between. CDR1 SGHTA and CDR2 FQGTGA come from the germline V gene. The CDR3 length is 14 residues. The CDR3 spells CASSLDPASTEAFF. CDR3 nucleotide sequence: TGTGCCAGCAGCTTAGACCCCGCCAGCACTGAAGCTTTCTTT.

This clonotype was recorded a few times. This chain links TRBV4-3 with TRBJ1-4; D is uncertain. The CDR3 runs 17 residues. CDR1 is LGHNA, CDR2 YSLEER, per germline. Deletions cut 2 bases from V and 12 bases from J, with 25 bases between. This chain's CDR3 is CASSQSTRRDGAWELFF. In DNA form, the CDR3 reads TGCGCCAGCAGCCAATCAACCCGCCGAGACGGAGCCTGGGAACTGTTTTTT.

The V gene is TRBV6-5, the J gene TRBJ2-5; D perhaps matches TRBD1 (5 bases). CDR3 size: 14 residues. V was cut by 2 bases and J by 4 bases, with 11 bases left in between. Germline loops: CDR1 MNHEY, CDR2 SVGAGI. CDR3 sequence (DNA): TGTGCCAGCAGTTACGGGGCCAGGGCAGAGACCCAGTACTTC. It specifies CASSYGARAETQYF.

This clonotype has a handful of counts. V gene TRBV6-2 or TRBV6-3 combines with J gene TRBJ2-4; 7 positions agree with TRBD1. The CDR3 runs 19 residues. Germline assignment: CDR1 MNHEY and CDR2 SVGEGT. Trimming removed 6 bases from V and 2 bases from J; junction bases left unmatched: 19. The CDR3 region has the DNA TGTGCCAGCAGCATCCGGATCGTTAAGGGGGCTTATACCAAAAACATTCAGTACTTC. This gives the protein CASSIRIVKGAYTKNIQYF.

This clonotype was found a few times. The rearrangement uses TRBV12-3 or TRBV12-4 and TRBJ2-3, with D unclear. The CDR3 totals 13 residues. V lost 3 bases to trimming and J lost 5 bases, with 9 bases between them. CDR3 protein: CASSFGQLDTQYF. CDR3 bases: TGTGCCAGCAGTTTTGGGCAGCTAGATACGCAGTATTTT.

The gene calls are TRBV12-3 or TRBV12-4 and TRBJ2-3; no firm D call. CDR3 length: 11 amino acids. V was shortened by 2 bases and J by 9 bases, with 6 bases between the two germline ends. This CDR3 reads CASSLTSTQYF. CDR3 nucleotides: TGTGCCAGCAGTTTAACGAGCACGCAGTATTTT.

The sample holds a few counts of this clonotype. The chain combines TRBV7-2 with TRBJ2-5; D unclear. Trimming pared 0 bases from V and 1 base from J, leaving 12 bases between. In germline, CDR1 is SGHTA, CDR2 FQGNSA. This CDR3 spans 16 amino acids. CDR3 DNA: TGTGCCAGCAGCTTAGCTTCGGCGGCGATCCAAGAGACCCAGTACTTC. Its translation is CASSLASAAIQETQYF.

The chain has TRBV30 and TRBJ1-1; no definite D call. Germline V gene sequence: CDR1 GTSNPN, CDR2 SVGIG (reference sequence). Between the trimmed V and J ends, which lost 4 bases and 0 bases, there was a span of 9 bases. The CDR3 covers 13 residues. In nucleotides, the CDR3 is TGTGCCTGGAATATTGGGCTGAACACTGAAGCTTTCTTT. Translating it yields CAWNIGLNTEAFF.

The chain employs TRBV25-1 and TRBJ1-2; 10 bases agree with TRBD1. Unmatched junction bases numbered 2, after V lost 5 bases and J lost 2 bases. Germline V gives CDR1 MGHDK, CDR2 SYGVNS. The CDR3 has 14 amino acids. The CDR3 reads CASSKGQGNYGYTF. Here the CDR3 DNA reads TGTGCCAGCAGTAAGGGACAGGGGAACTATGGCTACACCTTC.

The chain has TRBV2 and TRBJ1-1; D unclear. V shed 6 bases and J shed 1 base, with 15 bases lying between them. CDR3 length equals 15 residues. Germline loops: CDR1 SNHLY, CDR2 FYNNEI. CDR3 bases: TGTGCCAGCAGCCGATCTGGCTACCGGAACACTGAAGCTTTCTTT. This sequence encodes CASSRSGYRNTEAFF.

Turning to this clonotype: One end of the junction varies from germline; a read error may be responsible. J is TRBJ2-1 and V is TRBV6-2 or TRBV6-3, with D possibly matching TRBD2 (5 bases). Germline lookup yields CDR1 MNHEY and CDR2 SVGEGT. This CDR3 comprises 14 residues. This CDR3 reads CASSGRVRFHEQFF. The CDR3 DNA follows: TGTGCTAGCAGCGGAAGGGTAAGATTCCATGAGCAGTTCTTC.

The CDR3, as DNA: TGCAGTGCTAGAGATCGGGTGGTAGGGGAGCTGTTTTTT. Translating it yields CSARDRVVGELFF. This sequence joins TRBV20-1 and TRBJ2-2, with D uncertain. V shed 0 bases and J shed 8 bases, with 10 bases lying between them. Germline values: CDR1 DFQATT, CDR2 SNEGSKA (reference sequence). CDR3 length equals 13 residues.

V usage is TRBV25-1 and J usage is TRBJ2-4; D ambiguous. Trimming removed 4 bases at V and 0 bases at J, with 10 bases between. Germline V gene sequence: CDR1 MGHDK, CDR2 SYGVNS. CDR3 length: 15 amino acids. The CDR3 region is CASSVPGVAKNIQYF. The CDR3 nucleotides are TGTGCCAGCAGTGTTCCCGGCGTAGCCAAAAACATTCAGTACTTC.

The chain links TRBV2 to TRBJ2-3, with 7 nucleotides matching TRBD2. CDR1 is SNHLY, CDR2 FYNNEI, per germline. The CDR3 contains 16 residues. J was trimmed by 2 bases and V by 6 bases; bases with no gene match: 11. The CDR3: CASRAGENRITDTQYF. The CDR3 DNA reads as TGTGCCAGCAGGGCGGGGGAGAATAGAATCACAGATACGCAGTATTTT.

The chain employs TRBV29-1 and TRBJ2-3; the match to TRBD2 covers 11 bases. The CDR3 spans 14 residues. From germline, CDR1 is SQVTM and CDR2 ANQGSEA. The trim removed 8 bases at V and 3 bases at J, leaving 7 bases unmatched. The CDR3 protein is CSLSTSGGTDTQYF. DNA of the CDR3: TGCAGCCTTTCTACTAGCGGGGGAACAGATACGCAGTATTTT.

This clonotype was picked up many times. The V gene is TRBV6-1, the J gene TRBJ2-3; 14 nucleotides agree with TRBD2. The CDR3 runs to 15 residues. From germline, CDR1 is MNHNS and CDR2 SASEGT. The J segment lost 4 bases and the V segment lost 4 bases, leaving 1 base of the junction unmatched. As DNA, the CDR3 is TGTGCCAGCAGTGGACTAGCGGGGGGGCCAGATACGCAGTATTTT. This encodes CASSGLAGGPDTQYF.

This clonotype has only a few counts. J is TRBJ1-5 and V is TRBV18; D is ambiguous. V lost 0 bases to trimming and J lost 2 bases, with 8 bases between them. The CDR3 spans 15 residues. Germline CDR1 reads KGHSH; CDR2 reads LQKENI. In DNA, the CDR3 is TGTGCCAGCTCACCACCGGGTCGGGGCAATCAGCCCCAGCATTTT. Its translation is CASSPPGRGNQPQHF.

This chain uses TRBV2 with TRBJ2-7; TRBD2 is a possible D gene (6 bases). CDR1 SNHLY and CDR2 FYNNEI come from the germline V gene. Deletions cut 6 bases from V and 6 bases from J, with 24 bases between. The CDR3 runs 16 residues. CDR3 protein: CASRTLGGPSWVEQYF. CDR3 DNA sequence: TGTGCCAGCAGGACCCTGGGGGGACCTTCGTGGGTCGAGCAGTACTTC. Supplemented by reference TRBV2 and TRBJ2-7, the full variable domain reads EPEVTQTPSHQVTQMGQEVILRCVPISNHLYFYWYRQILGQKVEFLVSFYNNEISEKSEIFDDQFSVERPDGSNFTLKIRSTKLEDSAMYFCASRTLGGPSWVEQYFGPGTRLTVT.

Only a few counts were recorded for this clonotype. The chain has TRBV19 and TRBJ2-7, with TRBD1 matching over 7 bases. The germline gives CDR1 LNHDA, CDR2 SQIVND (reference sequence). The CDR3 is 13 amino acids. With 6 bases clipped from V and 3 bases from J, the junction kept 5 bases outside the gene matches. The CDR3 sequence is CASSRQGNYEQYF. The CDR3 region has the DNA TGTGCCAGTAGCAGACAGGGCAACTACGAGCAGTACTTC.

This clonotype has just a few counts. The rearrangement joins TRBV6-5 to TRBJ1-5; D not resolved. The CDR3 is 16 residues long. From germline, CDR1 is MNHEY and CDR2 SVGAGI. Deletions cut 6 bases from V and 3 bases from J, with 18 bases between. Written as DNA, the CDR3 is TGTGCCAGCAGCCCCCGCGGCAAGGGTTCCAATCAGCCCCAGCATTTT. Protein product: CASSPRGKGSNQPQHF.

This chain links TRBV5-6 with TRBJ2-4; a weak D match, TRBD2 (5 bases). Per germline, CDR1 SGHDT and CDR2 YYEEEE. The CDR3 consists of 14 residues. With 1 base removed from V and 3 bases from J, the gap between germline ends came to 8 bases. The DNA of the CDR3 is TGTGCCAGCAGCTTGATCGGGGACAAAAACATTCAGTACTTC. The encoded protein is CASSLIGDKNIQYF.

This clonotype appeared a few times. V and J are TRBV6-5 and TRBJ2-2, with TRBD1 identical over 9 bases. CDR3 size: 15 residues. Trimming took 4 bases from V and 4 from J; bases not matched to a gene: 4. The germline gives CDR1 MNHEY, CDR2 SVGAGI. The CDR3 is CASSWGQGGTGELFF. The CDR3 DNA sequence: TGTGCCAGCAGTTGGGGACAGGGTGGCACCGGGGAGCTGTTTTTT.